This T cell receptor (beta chain) was profiled in a study of blood T cell repertoires in COVID-19. Across the whole study: The study drew acute and convalescent COVID-19 samples from the United States, Italy and Spain.

The study assigned cohorts using participant-reported clinical history. Trimming removed 4 bases from V and 2 bases from J, with 26 bases in between. Germline CDR1 and CDR2: GTSNPN and SVGIG (reference sequence). This CDR3 comprises 18 residues. The assay was immunoSEQ multiplex PCR, and TCRdb's table has in-frame clones only and misses some. Here the sample spans about 180,000 clones, roughly 89% being singletons. The chain employs TRBV30 and TRBJ1-1, with D unresolved. The origin of this receptor is a woman in her thirties or forties with acute COVID-19. Specimen: PBMCs or T cells enriched from blood (not recorded which). CDR3 bases: TGTGCCTGGATCGCTCCCCACGAAGTATTACAATTCAACACTGAAGCTTTCTTT. This encodes CAWIAPHEVLQFNTEAFF.